This T cell receptor (beta chain) was sequenced for a study of identical twins. Notes on the study in general: The models systematically underestimated how much out-of-frame TCR alpha was shared in monozygotic twins. Abundant cord blood beta clonotypes carried fewer insertions; memory repertoires showed none.

MiXCR, applied by TCRdb to the 5' RACE reads, yields one record per CDR3 protein. The sample includes fewer than 250,000 distinct CDR3 sequences, approximately 7.3% of them seen just once. This CDR3 comprises 14 residues. Germline loops: CDR1 WNHNN, CDR2 SYGVQD (reference sequence). V was clipped by 6 bases and J by 3 bases, with 14 bases between them. Every one of the donors was a healthy Caucasian. This clonotype occurred many times. Its cognate antigen is unknown. This sample also belongs to another study, concerning yellow fever vaccine responses in identical twins.

The sample consisted of CD8+ T cells sorted from blood. The TCR comes from a woman aged 18-29 years in good health. The gene calls are TRBV10-1 and TRBJ1-1; TRBD1 is a possible D gene (5 bases). This CDR3 reads CASSRDPGDTEAFF. Here the CDR3 DNA reads TGCGCCAGCAGCCGGGACCCGGGGGACACTGAAGCTTTCTTT.